The rows below give T cell receptor beta chains drawn from one sample of a study of T cell responses to AZD1222 COVID-19 vaccine. The data were produced by immunoSEQ multiplex PCR, yet TCRdb's version contains in-frame clones alone and is incomplete. The profile covers 80,000 to 95,000 clones, with around 89% appearing a single time and around 5.8% taken by the ten largest. The input for sequencing was peripheral blood, taken on day 0 of AZD1222 vaccination. These receptor sequences come from an adult in good health. The CDR3 runs from the conserved cysteine through the conserved F or W. Each record gives: J gene, D gene, clone size, V gene, CDR3 protein, CDR3 DNA. A D gene is named only where the DNA matches it firmly. Rows may omit the clone size; those that give it use once, few, many or a size class.

J gene: TRBJ1-2
D gene: TRBD1
clone size: NA
V gene: TRBV28
CDR3 protein: CASSTLGPPTGEIYTF
CDR3 DNA: TGTGCCAGCAGTACCCTGGGGCCCCCGACAGGGGAAATCTACACCTTC

J gene: TRBJ1-5
D gene: NA
clone size: NA
V gene: TRBV6-2/TRBV6-3
CDR3 protein: CASSYISGAQHF
CDR3 DNA: TGTGCCAGCAGTTACATCTCAGGGGCCCAGCATTTT

J gene: TRBJ1-6
D gene: NA
clone size: NA
V gene: TRBV11-1
CDR3 protein: CASSLEGYSPLHF
CDR3 DNA: TGTGCCAGCAGCTTGGAGGGGTATTCACCCCTCCACTTT

J gene: TRBJ2-7
D gene: NA
clone size: NA
V gene: TRBV7-9
CDR3 protein: CASSLDVGSYEQYF
CDR3 DNA: TGTGCCAGCAGCTTGGACGTGGGGTCCTACGAGCAGTACTTC

J gene: TRBJ1-6
D gene: TRBD1
clone size: NA
V gene: TRBV6-5
CDR3 protein: CASSNPPGGNSPLHF
CDR3 DNA: TGTGCCAGCAGCAACCCGCCAGGGGGGAATTCACCCCTCCACTTT

J gene: TRBJ2-1
D gene: NA
clone size: NA
V gene: TRBV6-2/TRBV6-3
CDR3 protein: CASSPDRGEQFF
CDR3 DNA: TGTGCCAGCAGCCCAGACAGAGGTGAGCAGTTCTTC

J gene: TRBJ1-6
D gene: NA
clone size: NA
V gene: TRBV12-2
CDR3 protein: CASRPKREGGSPLHF
CDR3 DNA: TGTGCAAGTCGCCCCAAGAGGGAGGGCGGTTCACCCCTCCACTTT

J gene: TRBJ2-1
D gene: NA
clone size: NA
V gene: TRBV7-3
CDR3 protein: CASSHGWGNEQFF
CDR3 DNA: TGTGCCAGCAGCCACGGGTGGGGCAATGAGCAGTTCTTC

J gene: TRBJ1-2
D gene: TRBD1
clone size: once
V gene: TRBV28
CDR3 protein: CAWGTGGPLYGYTF
CDR3 DNA: TGTGCCTGGGGGACAGGGGGGCCTCTGTATGGCTACACCTTC

J gene: TRBJ1-2
D gene: TRBD1
clone size: NA
V gene: TRBV5-5
CDR3 protein: CASSLYPGTDSNYGYTF
CDR3 DNA: TGTGCCAGCAGCTTGTATCCTGGGACAGACTCCAACTATGGCTACACCTTC

J gene: TRBJ1-5
D gene: TRBD1
clone size: NA
V gene: TRBV5-6
CDR3 protein: CASSSDRGGWGSRAQHF
CDR3 DNA: TGTGCCAGCAGCTCGGACAGGGGCGGATGGGGGTCACGGGCCCAGCATTTT